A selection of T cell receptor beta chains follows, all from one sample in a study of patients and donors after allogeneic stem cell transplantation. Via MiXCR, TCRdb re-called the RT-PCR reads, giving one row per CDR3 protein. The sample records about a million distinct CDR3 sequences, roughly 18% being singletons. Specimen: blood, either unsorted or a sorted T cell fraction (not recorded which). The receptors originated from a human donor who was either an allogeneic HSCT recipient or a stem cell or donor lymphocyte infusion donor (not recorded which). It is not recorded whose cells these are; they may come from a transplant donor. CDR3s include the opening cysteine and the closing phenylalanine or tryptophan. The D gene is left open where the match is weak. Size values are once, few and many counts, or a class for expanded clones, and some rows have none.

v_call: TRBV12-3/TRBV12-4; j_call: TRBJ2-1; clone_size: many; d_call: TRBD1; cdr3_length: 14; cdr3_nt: TGTGCCAGCACCCTCGGACAGGCGGCAAGAGAGCAGTTCTTC; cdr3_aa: CASTLGQAAREQFF
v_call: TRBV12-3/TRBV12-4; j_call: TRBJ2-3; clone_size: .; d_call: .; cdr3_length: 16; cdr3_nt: TGTGCCAGCTCCCAGACTCGACCAACCTCCACAGATACGCAGTATTTT; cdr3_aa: CASSQTRPTSTDTQYF
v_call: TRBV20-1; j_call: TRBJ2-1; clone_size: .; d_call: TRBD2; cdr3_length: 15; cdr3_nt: TGCAGTGCTAGAGATGCCGGGACTAGGTACAATGAGCAGTTCTTC; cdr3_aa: CSARDAGTRYNEQFF
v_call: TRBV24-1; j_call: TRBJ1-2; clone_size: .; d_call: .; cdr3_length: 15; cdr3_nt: TGTGCCACCAGTGACAGCAAGGGGCTGAACTATGGCTACACCTTC; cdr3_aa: CATSDSKGLNYGYTF
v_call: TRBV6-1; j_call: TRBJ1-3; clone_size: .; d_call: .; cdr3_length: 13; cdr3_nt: TGTGCCAGCAGTGAATACCGGGGAAACACCATATATTTT; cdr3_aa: CASSEYRGNTIYF
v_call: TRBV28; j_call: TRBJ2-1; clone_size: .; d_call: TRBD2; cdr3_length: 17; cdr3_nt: TGTGCCAGCAGTTTATCGACTAGCGGGAGGGCGGAAAATGAGCAGTTCTTC; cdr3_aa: CASSLSTSGRAENEQFF
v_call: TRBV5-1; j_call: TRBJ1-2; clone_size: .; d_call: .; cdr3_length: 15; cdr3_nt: TGCGCCAGCAGCTTGAGTTGGGGGGCTGGCTATGGCTACACCTTC; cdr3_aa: CASSLSWGAGYGYTF
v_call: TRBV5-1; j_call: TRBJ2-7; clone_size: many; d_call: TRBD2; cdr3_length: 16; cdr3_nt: TGCGCCAGCAGCACCTCCCTAGCGGTTAGCTCCTACGAGCAGTACTTC; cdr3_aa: CASSTSLAVSSYEQYF
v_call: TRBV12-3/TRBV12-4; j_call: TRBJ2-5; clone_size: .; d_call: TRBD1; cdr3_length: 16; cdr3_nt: TGTGCCAGCAGTTCAAAACTACCGACAGGGGTTGAGACCCAGTACTTC; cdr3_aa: CASSSKLPTGVETQYF
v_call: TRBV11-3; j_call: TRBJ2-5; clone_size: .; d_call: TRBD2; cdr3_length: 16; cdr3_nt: TGTGCCAGCAGCAGGGGGACTAGCGGGAGGGTTGAGACCCAGTACTTC; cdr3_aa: CASSRGTSGRVETQYF
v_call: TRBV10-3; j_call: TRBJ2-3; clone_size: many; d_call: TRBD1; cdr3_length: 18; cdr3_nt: TGTGCCATCAGTGGGGTAGGGGGCCAGAACCCTAGCACAGATACGCAGTATTTT; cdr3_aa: CAISGVGGQNPSTDTQYF
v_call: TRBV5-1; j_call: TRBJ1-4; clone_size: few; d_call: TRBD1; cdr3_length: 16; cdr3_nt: TGCGCCAGCAGCTTGGCCCCCGGGACAGGGGATGAAAAACTGTTTTTT; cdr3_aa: CASSLAPGTGDEKLFF
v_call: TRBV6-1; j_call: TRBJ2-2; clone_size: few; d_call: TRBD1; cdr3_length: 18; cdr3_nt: TGTGCCAGCAGCCGCAGCGCCGGGACAGGGTACTCTCGCGGGGAGCTGTTTTTT; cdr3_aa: CASSRSAGTGYSRGELFF
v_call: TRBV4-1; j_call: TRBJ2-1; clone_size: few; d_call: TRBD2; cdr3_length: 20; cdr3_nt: TGCGCCAGCAGCCATCCAAGGGGACTAGCGGGGGAGACGTCCTACAATGAGCAGTTCTTC; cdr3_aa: CASSHPRGLAGETSYNEQFF
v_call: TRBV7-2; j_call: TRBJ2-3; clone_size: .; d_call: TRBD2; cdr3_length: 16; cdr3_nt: TGTGCCAGCAGCGCAAGGGGCGGGAGTAGACGGGATACGCAGTATTTT; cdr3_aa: CASSARGGSRRDTQYF
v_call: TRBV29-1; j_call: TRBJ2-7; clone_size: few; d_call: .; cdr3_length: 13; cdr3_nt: TGCAGCGTTGAACAGGAGGGCCCCTACGAGCAGTACTTC; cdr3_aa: CSVEQEGPYEQYF
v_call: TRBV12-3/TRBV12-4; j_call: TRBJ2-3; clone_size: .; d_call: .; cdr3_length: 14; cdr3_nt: TGTGCCAGCAGTTTTTTCCGGGGCACAGATACGCAGTATTTT; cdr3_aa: CASSFFRGTDTQYF
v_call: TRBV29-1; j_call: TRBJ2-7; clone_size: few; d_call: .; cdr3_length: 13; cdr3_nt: TGCAGCGTTGAAGACAGGGGAACCTACGAGCAGTACTTC; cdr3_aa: CSVEDRGTYEQYF
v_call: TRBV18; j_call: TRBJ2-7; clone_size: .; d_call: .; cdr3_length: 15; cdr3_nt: TGTGCCAGCTCTACTGATAGGAACCCAACCTACGAGCAGTACTTC; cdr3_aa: CASSTDRNPTYEQYF
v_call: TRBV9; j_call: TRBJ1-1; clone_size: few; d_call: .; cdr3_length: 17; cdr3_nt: TGTGCCAGCAGCGTCCACCCTGGGAGGGTACAGAACACTGAAGCTTTCTTT; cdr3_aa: CASSVHPGRVQNTEAFF
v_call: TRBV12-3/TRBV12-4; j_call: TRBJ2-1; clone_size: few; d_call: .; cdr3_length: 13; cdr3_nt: TGTGCCAGCAGTTTAAACATCTACAATGAGCAGTTCTTC; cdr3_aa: CASSLNIYNEQFF
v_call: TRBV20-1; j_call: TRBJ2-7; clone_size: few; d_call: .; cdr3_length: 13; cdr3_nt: TGCAGTGCTCAGAGGGGGGCTCTGTACGAGCAGTACTTC; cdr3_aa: CSAQRGALYEQYF
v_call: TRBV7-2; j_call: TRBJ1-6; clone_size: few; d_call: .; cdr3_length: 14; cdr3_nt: TGTGCCAGCAGCTTAGCCCAAACGGGTTCACCCCTCCACTTT; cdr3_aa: CASSLAQTGSPLHF
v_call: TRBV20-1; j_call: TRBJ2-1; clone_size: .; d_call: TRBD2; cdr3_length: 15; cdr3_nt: TGCAGTGCTATTTCGGCGGGGGGGCCCGACAATGAGCAGTTCTTC; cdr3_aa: CSAISAGGPDNEQFF
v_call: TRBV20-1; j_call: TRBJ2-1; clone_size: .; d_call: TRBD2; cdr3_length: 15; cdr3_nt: TGCAGTGCCCGAGGGAGGCGGGAGCGCATCAATGAGCAGTTCTTC; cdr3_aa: CSARGRRERINEQFF
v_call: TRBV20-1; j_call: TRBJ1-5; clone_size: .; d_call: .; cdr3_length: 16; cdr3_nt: TGCAGTGCTAGAGCTCTAGAACTCCCAGGCAATCAGCCCCAGCATTTT; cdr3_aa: CSARALELPGNQPQHF